One and the same sample provided the 3 T cell receptor beta chains below, sequenced in a study of Ad26.COV2.S vaccination and SARS-CoV-2 variants. Only in-frame clones appear in the TCRdb table, and some are missing; sequencing was by immunoSEQ multiplex PCR. This sample yields 180,000 or so clones, of which around 85% are seen a single time; around 6.1% belongs to the top ten. The sample was peripheral blood, taken after recovery from COVID-19. The source of these receptors is a human donor who had recovered from COVID-19.

The chain is built from TRBV7-2 and TRBJ2-3; TRBD2 aligns across 7 bases. This CDR3 contains 12 residues. Germline values: CDR1 SGHTA, CDR2 FQGNSA. The CDR3 DNA follows: TGTGCTTCTCGGGGGGTGGGAGATACGCAGTATTTT. Encoded protein: CASRGVGDTQYF.

This rearrangement joins TRBV5-4 to TRBJ1-2; the D is unclear. There are 14 residues in the CDR3. The V gene's germline CDR1 is SGHNT and CDR2 YYREEE (reference sequence). V shed 0 bases and J shed 8 bases, with 14 bases lying between them. CDR3 loop: CASSLESAGRGYTF. Written as DNA, the CDR3 is TGTGCCAGCAGCTTGGAGTCCGCCGGTCGAGGCTACACCTTC.

This chain joins TRBV9 and TRBJ2-1, with 7 bases fitting TRBD1. From germline, CDR1 is SGDLS and CDR2 YYNGEE. The CDR3 loop spans 16 amino acids. With 4 bases clipped from V and 3 bases from J, the junction kept 10 bases outside the gene matches. The CDR3 loop is CASSSGGGQNYNEQFF. CDR3 nucleotide sequence: TGTGCCAGCAGCTCCGGTGGGGGACAGAACTACAATGAGCAGTTCTTC.